This T cell receptor beta chain was captured by sequencing in a study of CD8 T cells in ankylosing spondylitis. The study, taken as a whole, reports: Clones tied to disease were said to be significantly enriched in matched ankylosing spondylitis synovial fluid. Within ankylosing spondylitis blood, a TCR beta motif made up of seven to nine highly homologous variants appeared to be characteristic.

This clonotype was recorded a few times. The antigen is unknown. TCRdb processed the 5' RACE reads anew with MiXCR; each CDR3 protein has one entry. The table shows approximately 540,000 distinct CDR3 sequences, with more than 9.5% occurring only once. What was sequenced was blood, either unsorted or a sorted T cell fraction (not recorded which). This clonotype was obtained from a male donor with ankylosing spondylitis.

CDR3 region: CSANSDTMNTEAFF. The CDR3 DNA follows: TGCAGTGCGAATTCTGACACTATGAACACTGAAGCTTTCTTT. This rearrangement joins TRBV20-1 to TRBJ1-1, with D unresolved. V was trimmed by 6 bases and J by 0 bases, leaving 14 bases between them. The CDR3 loop spans 14 amino acids. The germline V gene encodes CDR1 DFQATT and CDR2 SNEGSKA (reference sequence).